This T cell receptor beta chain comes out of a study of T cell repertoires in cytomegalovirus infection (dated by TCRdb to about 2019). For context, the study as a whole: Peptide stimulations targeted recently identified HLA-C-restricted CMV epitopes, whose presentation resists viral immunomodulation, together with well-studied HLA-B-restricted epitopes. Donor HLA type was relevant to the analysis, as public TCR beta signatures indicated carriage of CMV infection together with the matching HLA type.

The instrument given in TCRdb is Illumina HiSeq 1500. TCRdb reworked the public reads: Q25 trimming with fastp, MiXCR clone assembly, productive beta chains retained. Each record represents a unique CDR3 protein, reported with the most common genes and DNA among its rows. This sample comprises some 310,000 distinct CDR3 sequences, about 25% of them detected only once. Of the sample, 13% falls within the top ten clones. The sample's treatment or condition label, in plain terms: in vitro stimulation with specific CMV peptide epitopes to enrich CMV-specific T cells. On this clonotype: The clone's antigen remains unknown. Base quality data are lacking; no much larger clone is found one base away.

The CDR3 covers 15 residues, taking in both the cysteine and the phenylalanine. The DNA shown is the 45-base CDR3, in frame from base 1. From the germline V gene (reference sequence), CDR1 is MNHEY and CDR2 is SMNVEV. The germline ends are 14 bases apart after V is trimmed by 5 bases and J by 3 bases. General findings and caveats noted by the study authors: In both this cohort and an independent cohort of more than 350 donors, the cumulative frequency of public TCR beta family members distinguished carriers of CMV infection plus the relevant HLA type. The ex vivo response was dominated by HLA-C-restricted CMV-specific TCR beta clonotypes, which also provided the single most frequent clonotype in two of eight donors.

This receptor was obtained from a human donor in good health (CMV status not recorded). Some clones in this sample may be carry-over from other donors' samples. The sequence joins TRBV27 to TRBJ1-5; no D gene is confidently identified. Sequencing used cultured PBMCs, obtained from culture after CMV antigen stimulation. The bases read TGTGCCAGCAGTACAAACACTCAATTCAATCAGCCCCAGCATTTT. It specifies CASSTNTQFNQPQHF.